The clone carrying this T cell receptor (beta chain) was seen a single time. Its target is unknown. Several immunoSEQ 96-well plates shared each subset's DNA, each plate a replicate. Source study methods: Owing to the provision of junction-only sequences devoid of quality scores by immunoSEQ, filtering differed. Only in-frame clones appear in the TCRdb table, and some are missing; sequencing was by immunoSEQ multiplex PCR. V and J calls and clone size are given by that table; D and trimming were obtained from the DNA. The sample yields millions of clones, about 95% seen once. Positive CCR7 selection of CD45RO-negative cells yielded the naive CD8 cells, and terminally differentiated effector memory CD45RA+ cells were excluded. The data derive from a study of shared clonotypes between healthy human individuals. The study, taken as a whole, reports: As a rule, naive subsets had a larger estimated richness than memory subsets. Owing to a small donor count, the genetic and exposure-history diversity represented was limited.

The CDR3 totals 15 residues. From germline, CDR1 is SGDLS and CDR2 YYNGEE. J gave up 3 bases and V 0 bases, and 6 bases lay outside the gene matches. The chain uses TRBV9 and TRBJ2-7; TRBD2 aligns across 7 bases. The TCR was taken from a man aged 18 to 35 in good health. Sequenced input: naive CD8+ T cells sorted from blood. CDR3 DNA sequence: TGTGCCAGCAGCGTAGCCGGGACGGGGGGCTACGAGCAGTACTTC. Protein product: CASSVAGTGGYEQYF.